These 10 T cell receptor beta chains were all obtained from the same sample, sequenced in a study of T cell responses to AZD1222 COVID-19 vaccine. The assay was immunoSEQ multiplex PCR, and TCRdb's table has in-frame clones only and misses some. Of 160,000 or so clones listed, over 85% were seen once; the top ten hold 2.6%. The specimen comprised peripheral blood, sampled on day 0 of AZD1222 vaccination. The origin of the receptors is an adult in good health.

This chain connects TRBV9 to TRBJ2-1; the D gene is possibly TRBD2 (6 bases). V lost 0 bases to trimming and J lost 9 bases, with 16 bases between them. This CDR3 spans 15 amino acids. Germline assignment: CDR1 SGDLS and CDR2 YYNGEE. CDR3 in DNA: TGTGCCAGCAGCGTAGCGCTGGGAGGTGAGACTGAGCAGTTCTTC. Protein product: CASSVALGGETEQFF.

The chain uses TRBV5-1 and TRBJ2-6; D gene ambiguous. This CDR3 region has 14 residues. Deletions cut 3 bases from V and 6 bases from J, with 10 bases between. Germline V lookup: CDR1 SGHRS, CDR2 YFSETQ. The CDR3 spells CASSSQISANVLTF. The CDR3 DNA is TGCGCCAGCAGCTCCCAAATCTCGGCCAACGTCCTGACTTTC. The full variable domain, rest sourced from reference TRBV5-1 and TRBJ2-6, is KAGVTQTPRYLIKTRGQQVTLSCSPISGHRSVSWYQQTPGQGLQFLFEYFSETQRNKGNFPGRFSGRQFSNSRSEMNVSTLELGDSALYLCASSSQISANVLTFGAGSRLTVL.

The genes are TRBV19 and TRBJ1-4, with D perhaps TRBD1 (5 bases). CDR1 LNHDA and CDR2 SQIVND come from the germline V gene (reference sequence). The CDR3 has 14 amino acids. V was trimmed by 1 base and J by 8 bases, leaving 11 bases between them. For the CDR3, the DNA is TGTGCCAGTAGTATAGGGGCAGGGAACGAAAAACTGTTTTTT. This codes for CASSIGAGNEKLFF.

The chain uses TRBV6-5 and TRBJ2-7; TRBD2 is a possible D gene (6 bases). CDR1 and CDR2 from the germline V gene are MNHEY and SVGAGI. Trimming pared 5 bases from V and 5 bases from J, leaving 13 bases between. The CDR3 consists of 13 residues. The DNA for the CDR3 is TGTGCCAGCAGTCTACGACTAGGCCACGAGCAGTACTTC. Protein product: CASSLRLGHEQYF.

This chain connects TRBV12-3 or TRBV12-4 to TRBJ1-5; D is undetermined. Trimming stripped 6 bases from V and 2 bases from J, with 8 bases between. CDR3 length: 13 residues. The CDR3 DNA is TGTGCCAGCAGGGCTGAGGGCAATCAGCCCCAGCATTTT. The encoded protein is CASRAEGNQPQHF.

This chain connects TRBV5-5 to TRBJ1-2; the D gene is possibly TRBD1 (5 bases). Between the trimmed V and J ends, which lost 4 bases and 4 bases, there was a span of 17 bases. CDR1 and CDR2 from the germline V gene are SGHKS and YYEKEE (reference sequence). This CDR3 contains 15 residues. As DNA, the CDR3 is TGTGCCAGCAGCCATGACAGTCTTCCTCTCTATGGCTACACCTTC. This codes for CASSHDSLPLYGYTF.

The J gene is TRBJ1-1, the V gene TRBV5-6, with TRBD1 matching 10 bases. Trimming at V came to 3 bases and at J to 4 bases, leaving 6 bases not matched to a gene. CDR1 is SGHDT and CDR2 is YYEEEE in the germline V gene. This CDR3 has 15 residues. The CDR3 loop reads CASSSAGTGATEAFF. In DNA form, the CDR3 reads TGTGCCAGCAGCTCGGCCGGGACAGGGGCCACTGAAGCTTTCTTT.

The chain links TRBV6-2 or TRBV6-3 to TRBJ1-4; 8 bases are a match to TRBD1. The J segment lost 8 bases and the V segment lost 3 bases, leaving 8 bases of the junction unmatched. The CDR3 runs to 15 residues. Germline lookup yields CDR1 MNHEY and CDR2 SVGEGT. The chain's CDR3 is CASSYKGTGGEKLFF. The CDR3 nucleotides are TGTGCCAGCAGTTATAAAGGGACAGGAGGGGAAAAACTGTTTTTT.

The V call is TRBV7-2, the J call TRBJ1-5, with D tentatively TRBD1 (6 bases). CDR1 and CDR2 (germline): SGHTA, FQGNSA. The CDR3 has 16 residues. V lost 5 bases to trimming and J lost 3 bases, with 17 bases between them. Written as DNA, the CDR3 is TGTGCCAGCAGCCCGCAAGGGGGGGGGATCAATCAGCCCCAGCATTTT. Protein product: CASSPQGGGINQPQHF.

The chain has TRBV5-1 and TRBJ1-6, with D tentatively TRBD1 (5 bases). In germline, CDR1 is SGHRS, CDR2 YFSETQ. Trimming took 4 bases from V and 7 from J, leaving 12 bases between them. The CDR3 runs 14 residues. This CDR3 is CASSPWDPNSPLHF. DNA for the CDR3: TGCGCCAGCAGCCCCTGGGACCCCAATTCACCCCTCCACTTT.